This TCR beta chain derives from a study of blood T cell repertoires in COVID-19 (dated by TCRdb to about 2020). About the investigation overall: Samples covering the acute and convalescent phases of COVID-19 were provided by collaborators in the United States, Italy and Spain. The prospective study material was composed of cDNA or gDNA derived from T cells, B-cell-depleted T cells, or PBMCs. Subjects who had been exposed to COVID-19, were actively infected with it, or had recovered from it provided the deeply sampled blood TCRbeta repertoires that made up the dataset. The repertoires were released in a freely available public database intended as a resource for research on the immune response to SARS-CoV-2. Samples were obtained from the ongoing ImmuneRACE study (first 160 participants) and from over 1,000 subjects provided by 6 global collaborators. Nearly every sample came with metadata listing a de-identified subject ID, COVID-19 status, age in years and sex. Where available, HLA class I and class II types were obtained from metadata supplied by the sample provider rather than from assay-based typing.

General study outcomes and caveats: Clinical and demographic metadata were provided uncurated, with the amount varying by source and participant.

This clone was detected a few times. Which antigen it targets is not known. Base quality data are lacking; no much larger clone is found one base away. The CDR3 starts with the cysteine, ends with the phenylalanine, and has 13 residues. Only the CDR3 portion is preserved as DNA: 39 bases, with reading frame beginning at the first base. Clipping removes 5 bases from V and 4 bases from J, with 4 as the unmatched junction base count. As encoded in the germline V gene, CDR1 is MDHEN while CDR2 is SYDVKM. Whole blood was collected in K2EDTA tubes by collaborating institutions according to the institutions' own protocols. For TCRbeta analysis, collaborators shipped samples as frozen whole blood, isolated PBMCs, or DNA extracted from either of those sample types. The immunoSEQ Assay, a bias-controlled multiplex PCR, was used to amplify TCRbeta CDR3 regions from genomic DNA. The study's processing was this. The number of nucleated cells in each sample was estimated from the amplification of reference gene primers within the assay. To quantify the absolute abundance of each unique TCRbeta CDR3 rearrangement, sequence reads were collapsed and filtered. For each sample, productive Simpson clonality was calculated as the square root of Simpson's diversity index across productive rearrangements. The table was pulled from immuneACCESS by TCRdb, which kept in-frame rearrangements only. Such tables lose some clones; where checked, under half of the loss comes from unresolved V genes, and the rest has no known cause. V and J calls and clone size are those listed in that table; D and trimming were worked out from the DNA. The sample includes about 170,000 clones, with roughly nine tenths observed a single time. Jointly, the top ten make up 2.5% to 4% of the sample.

The receptor chain draws on TRBV28 and TRBJ1-2; 7 middle bases align to TRBD1. The TCR comes from a man aged 65 to 79 with acute or convalescent COVID-19. The sequencing sample was made of peripheral blood. The CDR3 reads as follows: CASSTTGPYGYTF. The sequenced DNA: TGTGCCAGCAGTACGACAGGGCCCTATGGCTACACCTTC.